The 2 T cell receptor beta chains given below trace back to one sample, sequenced in a study of T cell responses to AZD1222 COVID-19 vaccine. The protocol was immunoSEQ multiplex PCR, while the TCRdb copy is restricted to in-frame clones and leaves out a portion. The table records about 160,000 clones, roughly nine tenths of them present only once. The sample here was peripheral blood, taken on day 0 of AZD1222 vaccination. These TCRs come from an adult in good health.

The J gene is TRBJ2-7, the V gene TRBV6-2 or TRBV6-3; TRBD1 aligns across 10 bases. Germline assignment: CDR1 MNHEY and CDR2 SVGEGT. The CDR3 is 17 residues long. Unmatched junction bases numbered 9, after V lost 2 bases and J lost 2 bases. The CDR3 sequence: CASSYELGDRGTYEQYF. The CDR3 region has the DNA TGTGCCAGCAGTTACGAGTTAGGGGACAGGGGTACCTACGAGCAGTACTTC.

CDR3 sequence (DNA): TGTGCCTGGAGAAGAGGGACAGAAGCTTTCTTT. Amino acids: CAWRRGTEAFF. The rearrangement links TRBV30 to TRBJ1-1; TRBD1 might be the D (6 bases). V was pared by 3 bases and J by 8 bases, with 10 bases between. Germline V CDR1 and CDR2: GTSNPN, SVGIG (reference sequence). The CDR3 covers 11 residues. The full variable domain, in which reference TRBV30 and TRBJ1-1 provide the parts outside the CDR3, is SQTIHQWPATLVQPVGSPLSLECTVEGTSNPNLYWYRQAAGRGLQLLFYSVGIGQISSEVPQNLSASRPQDRQFILSSKKLLLSDSGFYLCAWRRGTEAFFGQGTRLTVV.